Included here is one T cell receptor (beta chain) sequence, with context. The record originates from a study of control samples from healthy donors and cancer patients. The protocol was immunoSEQ multiplex PCR, while the TCRdb copy is restricted to in-frame clones and leaves out a portion. Of over 200,000 clones listed, over 70% are singletons. There are 17 residues in the CDR3. Germline V gene data show CDR1 as SGHTA and CDR2 as FQGNSA. Trimming stripped 0 bases from V and 1 base from J, with 12 bases between. The specimen sequenced was PBMCs. The sequence came from a woman aged 55-69 years with lung cancer. The chain carries TRBV7-2 and TRBJ2-2; no reliable D call. The chain's CDR3 is CASSLALRRMNTGELFF. For the CDR3, the DNA is TGTGCCAGCAGCTTAGCGCTTAGGCGAATGAACACCGGGGAGCTGTTTTTT.